Here is one T cell receptor beta chain with its context. This entry belongs to a study of blood T cell repertoires in COVID-19. Study context: Acute-phase and convalescent COVID-19 samples originated in the United States, Italy and Spain.

Libraries were prepared by immunoSEQ multiplex PCR; TCRdb keeps only in-frame clonotypes and omits some of them. The table shows under 200,000 clones, with about 80% occurring only once. The CDR3 has 14 residues. CDR1 is SEHNR, CDR2 FQNEAQ, per germline (reference sequence). Deletions cut 1 base from V and 8 bases from J, with 14 bases between. Cohorts were based on clinical histories the participants reported. The sequenced sample was PBMCs or T cells enriched from blood (not recorded which). The clonotype originates from a man in his fifties who had recovered from COVID-19. The rearrangement uses TRBV7-9 and TRBJ1-1; D is ambiguous. CDR3 protein: CASSLELDRGEAFF. The CDR3 coding sequence is TGTGCCAGCAGCTTAGAATTGGATCGGGGAGAAGCTTTCTTT.